This T cell receptor beta chain was sequenced for a study of T-cell memory formation after mild COVID-19. On the study more broadly: The two donors had largely donor-specific TCR clusters.

Germline loops: CDR1 SNHLY, CDR2 FYNNEI. The CDR3 sequence is 11 residues long. Findings of the study overall: From day 15 to 85, contracting clones were balanced between CD4 and CD8, whereas later expanders leaned toward CD4+.

Comments on this clonotype: Its antigen remains unknown. Compared with germline, one end of the junction differs, possibly owing to a read error.

5'RACE with constant-segment primers built TCRalpha and TCRbeta cDNA libraries with UMIs. MiXCR was run by TCRdb on the 5' RACE reads, yielding one entry per CDR3 protein. The table includes roughly 200,000 distinct CDR3 sequences, 18% detected once. The sequence derives from an adult woman who had mild COVID-19 (a few samples of this study predate the infection). Cell type and time point are not known. Source material: PBMCs or a T cell subset sorted from them (not recorded which). This chain connects TRBV2 to TRBJ2-4; a weak D match, TRBD2 (6 bases). CDR3 in DNA: TGTGCCAGCAGTCTTACGCGGGACGGCCTCTTC. Translation: CASSLTRDGLF.